The T cell receptor (beta chain) described here comes from a study of patients and donors after allogeneic stem cell transplantation. The CDR3 totals 16 residues. Trimming took 6 bases from V and 0 from J, leaving 18 bases between them. CDR1 and CDR2 (germline): SQVTM, ANQGSEA. TCRdb reanalysed the RT-PCR reads using MiXCR and keeps one entry per CDR3 protein. Among some 880,000 distinct CDR3 sequences listed, approximately 19% were seen once. This clonotype was detected a few times. This sequence originates from a human donor who was either an allogeneic HSCT recipient or a stem cell or donor lymphocyte infusion donor (not recorded which). It is not recorded whose cells these are; they may come from a transplant donor. This sequence joins TRBV29-1 and TRBJ1-3; TRBD1 might be the D (5 bases). The sequencing sample was made of blood, either unsorted or a sorted T cell fraction (not recorded which). The CDR3 DNA reads as TGCAGCGTGCTGCAGGGAGCCCGGGGCTCTGGAAACACCATATATTTT. Its translation is CSVLQGARGSGNTIYF. The entire variable domain, with the rest obtained from reference TRBV29-1 and TRBJ1-3, is as follows: SAVISQKPSRDICQRGTSLTIQCQVDSQVTMMFWYRQQPGQSLTLIATANQGSEATYESGFVIDKFPISRPNLTFSTLTVSNMSPEDSSIYLCSVLQGARGSGNTIYFGEGSWLTVV.